Shown below are 10 T cell receptor beta chains from a single sample sequenced in a study of blood T cell repertoires in COVID-19. Produced via immunoSEQ multiplex PCR; TCRdb's table is partial and in-frame only. The data contain some 130,000 clones, approximately 90% of them seen just once; the ten biggest clones take up about 2%. Sequenced: peripheral blood. These receptors came from a man in his 70s with active COVID-19.

This chain links TRBV7-2 with TRBJ2-7; unclear D gene. Germline CDR1 is SGHTA and CDR2 is FQGNSA. V lost 5 bases, J lost 0 bases, and 11 bases lay in between. The CDR3 is 14 amino acids. The DNA of the CDR3 is TGTGCCAGCAGCCCTCAGTCTAGCTCCTACGAGCAGTACTTC. Translated: CASSPQSSSYEQYF.

The rearrangement joins TRBV19 to TRBJ2-7; 12 bases agree with TRBD2. After removal of 5 bases from V and 0 bases from J, the junction contained 2 bases not matched to a gene. CDR3 size: 15 residues. CDR1 is LNHDA, CDR2 SQIVND, per germline (reference sequence). The CDR3 DNA follows: TGTGCCAGTAGTCGGACTAGCGGGAACTCCTACGAGCAGTACTTC. It yields the protein CASSRTSGNSYEQYF.

The chain employs TRBV2 and TRBJ2-1; 8 bases are shared with TRBD2. The CDR3 extends over 14 amino acids. After removal of 6 bases from V and 6 bases from J, the junction contained 7 bases not matched to a gene. Germline CDR1 reads SNHLY; CDR2 reads FYNNEI. CDR3 nucleotide sequence: TGTGCCAGCAGCCGGGAGGGAGAGGGCAATGAGCAGTTCTTC. Amino acid sequence: CASSREGEGNEQFF. Looking up the rest from reference TRBV2 and TRBJ2-1 gives the full variable domain: EPEVTQTPSHQVTQMGQEVILRCVPISNHLYFYWYRQILGQKVEFLVSFYNNEISEKSEIFDDQFSVERPDGSNFTLKIRSTKLEDSAMYFCASSREGEGNEQFFGPGTRLTVL.

The gene calls are TRBV6-4 and TRBJ2-3, with a weak D call TRBD2 (6 bases). The CDR3 extends over 14 amino acids. Trimming removed 4 bases at V and 1 base at J, with 9 bases between. Germline V CDR1 and CDR2: MRHNA, SNTAGT. The CDR3 is CASSAGLRTDTQYF. As DNA, the CDR3 is TGTGCCAGCAGTGCGGGACTTCGCACAGATACGCAGTATTTT.

The chain uses TRBV28 and TRBJ2-7; possibly TRBD1 for D (9 bases). The CDR3 totals 17 residues. The V end was cut by 4 bases, the J end by 3 bases, with 22 bases between. Per germline, CDR1 MDHEN and CDR2 SYDVKM. The CDR3 sequence: CASSSAGGQGSLYEQYF. In nucleotides, the CDR3 is TGTGCCAGCAGTTCCGCGGGGGGACAGGGATCGCTCTACGAGCAGTACTTC.

The genes are TRBV18 and TRBJ2-7; 8 nucleotides line up with TRBD2. J lost 0 bases, V lost 5 bases, and 15 bases had no gene match. Germline-derived CDR1 and CDR2 are KGHSH and LQKENI. CDR3 length: 18 residues. CDR3 residues: CASSRDGPATSGSYEQYF. Here the CDR3 DNA reads TGTGCCAGCTCAAGGGACGGACCCGCTACTAGCGGCTCCTACGAGCAGTACTTC.

V gene TRBV28 combines with J gene TRBJ1-2, with TRBD1 as a possible D gene (6 bases). The CDR3 has 14 amino acids. The germline V gene has CDR1 MDHEN and CDR2 SYDVKM. V dropped 3 bases and J dropped 3 bases, with 11 bases sitting between them. CDR3 residues: CASSLGGAYYGYTF. In DNA form, the CDR3 reads TGTGCCAGCAGTTTGGGGGGGGCGTACTATGGCTACACCTTC.

The chain carries TRBV27 and TRBJ1-1, with D maybe TRBD1 (5 bases). The CDR3 is 15 residues long. From germline, CDR1 is MNHEY and CDR2 SMNVEV (reference sequence). V was shortened by 3 bases and J by 1 base, with 12 bases between the two germline ends. DNA of the CDR3: TGTGCCAGCAGTTTGGGGGGAAAGGCGAACACTGAAGCTTTCTTT. Protein: CASSLGGKANTEAFF.

The chain combines TRBV9 with TRBJ2-7; 12 positions match TRBD2. The CDR3 sequence is 15 residues long. The V gene's germline CDR1 is SGDLS and CDR2 YYNGEE. The trim removed 4 bases at V and 4 bases at J, leaving 6 bases unmatched. CDR3 amino acids: CASSLGLAGPYEQYF. The DNA of the CDR3 is TGTGCCAGCAGCCTTGGACTAGCGGGACCGTACGAGCAGTACTTC.

This chain connects TRBV10-3 to TRBJ1-6; TRBD1 might be the D (6 bases). This CDR3 contains 13 residues. Trimming took 4 bases from V and 7 from J, leaving 8 bases between them. Per the germline V gene, CDR1 is ENHRY and CDR2 is SYGVKD. The CDR3 reads CAISGTANSPLHF. The CDR3 DNA reads as TGTGCCATCAGTGGGACAGCAAATTCACCCCTCCACTTT.